This TCR beta chain was obtained from a study of beta chain features in type 1 diabetes. Study-level results: In every one of the four CD4+ subsets, TCRB CDR3s were moderately but significantly shorter in Type 1 diabetes patients. In the patient group, naive, central memory and Treg TCRB repertoires seemed more alike than in the healthy donor group.

In this sample, this clone turned up a few times. Its antigen is unidentified. Expressed TCRB transcripts were sequenced because the isolated RNA had all been reverse transcribed beforehand. Some clones are missing from TCRdb's copy, which holds only in-frame ones; the method was immunoSEQ multiplex PCR. The sample lists roughly 150,000 clones, approximately 9% occurring once. CDR3 length: 12 amino acids. Germline V CDR1 and CDR2: MDHEN, SYDVKM. With 5 bases clipped from V and 9 bases from J, the junction kept 5 bases outside the gene matches. The sample comprised central memory CD4+ T cells from blood. This chain connects TRBV28 to TRBJ2-7, with 9 bases aligning to TRBD2. This TCR derives from a young woman with type 1 diabetes. CDR3 sequence: CASSGQRGVQYF. CDR3 coding DNA: TGTGCCAGCAGTGGGCAGCGGGGGGTGCAGTACTTC.